Following are 27 T cell receptor beta chains from one sample sequenced in a study of blood T cell repertoires in COVID-19. The table came from immunoSEQ multiplex PCR; TCRdb's copy has only in-frame clones and leaves some out. The sample has approximately 49,000 clones, 88% seen once; the top ten hold about 3%. Material for sequencing was peripheral blood. All receptors derive from a man aged 50 or older with active COVID-19.

The chain recombines TRBV13 with TRBJ1-1, with unresolved D. Germline assignment: CDR1 PRHDT and CDR2 FYEKMQ (reference sequence). Trimming left V 5 bases short and J 6 bases short, with 7 bases between. This CDR3 comprises 11 residues. The CDR3 sequence: CASSRTAEAFF. The CDR3 DNA sequence: TGTGCCAGCAGCCGAACGGCTGAAGCTTTCTTT.

The chain employs TRBV19 and TRBJ2-2; a possible D gene is TRBD1 (5 bases). Germline V gene data show CDR1 as LNHDA and CDR2 as SQIVND (reference sequence). Trimming shortened V by 2 bases and J by 5 bases, and 9 bases separated the two germline ends. This CDR3 contains 14 residues. CDR3 bases: TGTGCCAGTAGTATAATAGGGGTTACCGGGGAGCTGTTTTTT. Encoded protein: CASSIIGVTGELFF. The whole variable domain, remainder taken from reference TRBV19 and TRBJ2-2, is DGGITQSPKYLFRKEGQNVTLSCEQNLNHDAMYWYRQDPGQGLRLIYYSQIVNDFQKGDIAEGYSVSREKKESFPLTVTSAQKNPTAFYLCASSIIGVTGELFFGEGSRLTVL.

The chain combines TRBV7-3 with TRBJ1-2; 7 nucleotides agree with TRBD1. Germline V CDR1 and CDR2: SGHTA, FQGTGA. The CDR3 loop spans 14 amino acids. The V segment lost 4 bases and the J segment 8 bases; nucleotides outside the gene matches: 10. CDR3 DNA sequence: TGTGCCAGCAGCTCCACAGGGGCAACGTCGGGCTACACCTTC. Its protein product is CASSSTGATSGYTF.

The rearrangement uses TRBV6-5 and TRBJ1-6, with 8 positions matching TRBD1. The germline gives CDR1 MNHEY, CDR2 SVGAGI. The J segment lost 6 bases and the V segment lost 6 bases, leaving 4 bases of the junction unmatched. CDR3 length: 14 residues. CDR3 protein: CASSVGQVNSPLHF. Written as DNA, the CDR3 is TGTGCCAGCAGCGTGGGACAGGTTAATTCACCCCTCCACTTT.

The gene calls are TRBV7-9 and TRBJ2-7; possible D gene TRBD2, 5 bases. This CDR3 is built from 12 residues. CDR1 and CDR2 (germline): SEHNR, FQNEAQ (reference sequence). Deletions cut 3 bases from V and 6 bases from J, with 9 bases between. In DNA, the CDR3 is TGTGCCAGCAGCTTTGGAGGATCCGAGCAGTACTTC. Translating gives CASSFGGSEQYF.

V gene TRBV19 combines with J gene TRBJ2-2; 12 nucleotides line up with TRBD2. The CDR3 runs to 15 residues. After removal of 7 bases from V and 4 bases from J, the junction contained 4 bases not matched to a gene. CDR1 is LNHDA and CDR2 is SQIVND in the germline V gene (reference sequence). The CDR3 DNA is TGTGCCAGTACCCCTAGCGGGAGGGTCACCGGGGAGCTGTTTTTT. This encodes CASTPSGRVTGELFF.

This clone was counted a single time. This chain uses TRBV5-1 with TRBJ2-3; 11 nucleotides align to TRBD2. The germline gives CDR1 SGHRS, CDR2 YFSETQ. J gave up 5 bases and V 4 bases, and 3 bases lay outside the gene matches. The CDR3 spans 14 residues. CDR3 protein: CASSRGTSGDTQYF. DNA of the CDR3: TGCGCCAGCAGCCGGGGGACTAGCGGAGATACGCAGTATTTT.

The chain couples TRBV19 to TRBJ1-2, with no clear D. Trimming took off 7 bases at V and 4 bases at J, with 19 bases between the two ends. This CDR3 spans 15 amino acids. The germline V gene has CDR1 LNHDA and CDR2 SQIVND (reference sequence). As DNA, the CDR3 is TGTGCCAGTAATCATGAGACTTACAAGGCCTATGGCTACACCTTC. Translating it yields CASNHETYKAYGYTF.

This sequence joins TRBV5-4 and TRBJ2-5; D is perhaps TRBD2 (5 bases). Germline V lookup: CDR1 SGHNT, CDR2 YYREEE (reference sequence). Trimming pared 2 bases from V and 7 bases from J, leaving 18 bases between. CDR3 length: 15 residues. The CDR3 protein is CASSFRPSSTGTQYF. For the CDR3, the DNA is TGTGCCAGCAGCTTTCGTCCTAGCTCCACGGGGACCCAGTACTTC.

This chain joins TRBV18 and TRBJ1-2, with 7 bases fitting TRBD1. Germline V lookup: CDR1 KGHSH, CDR2 LQKENI. This CDR3 has 13 amino acids. V lost 6 bases to trimming and J lost 8 bases; unmatched junction nucleotides: 9. The CDR3 spells CASSHTGVLGYTF. The CDR3 coding sequence is TGTGCCAGCTCGCATACAGGGGTCTTGGGCTACACCTTC.

The chain recombines TRBV7-8 with TRBJ2-1, with a weak D call TRBD2 (5 bases). Deletions cut 5 bases from V and 3 bases from J, with 17 bases between. The CDR3 has 16 residues. Looked up from germline, CDR1 is SGHVS and CDR2 is FQNEAQ. This CDR3 is CASSRGTPRGYNEQFF. CDR3 coding DNA: TGTGCCAGCAGCCGTGGTACTCCCCGGGGCTACAATGAGCAGTTCTTC.

The CDR3 DNA reads as TGTGCCAGCAGTGCTGGACAGGCCGCCTCCTACGAGCAGTACGTC. This encodes CASSAGQAASYEQYV. This chain joins TRBV25-1 and TRBJ2-7; 7 bases align to TRBD1. Germline values: CDR1 MGHDK, CDR2 SYGVNS. The V and J ends lost 4 bases and 0 bases, in that order; junction bases with no gene match: 6. The CDR3 sequence is 15 residues long.

This clone appeared a few times. This rearrangement joins TRBV30 to TRBJ1-2; perhaps TRBD1 as D (6 bases). V was clipped by 3 bases and J by 0 bases, with 14 bases between them. Per germline, CDR1 GTSNPN and CDR2 SVGIG (reference sequence). CDR3 length: 15 residues. CDR3: CAWRGGDTSNYGYTF. In nucleotides, the CDR3 is TGTGCCTGGAGGGGAGGGGACACTTCTAACTATGGCTACACCTTC.

This clone was seen only once. DNA of the CDR3: TGTGCCAGCAGCCTAACTAGCTACGAGACCCAGTACTTC. It encodes CASSLTSYETQYF. The rearrangement joins TRBV4-2 to TRBJ2-5; possible D gene TRBD2, 6 bases. Trimming left V 4 bases short and J 5 bases short, with 11 bases between. The CDR3 is 13 amino acids. CDR1 is LGHNA and CDR2 is YNFKEQ in the germline V gene.

This rearrangement joins TRBV11-2 to TRBJ1-4, with D possibly being TRBD1 (6 bases). CDR3 size: 14 residues. Germline assignment: CDR1 SGHAT and CDR2 FQNNGV. The V and J ends lost 0 bases and 8 bases respectively, with 10 bases between them. Here the CDR3 reads CASSLDGGGEKLFF. The DNA for the CDR3 is TGTGCCAGCAGCTTAGATGGGGGCGGGGAAAAACTGTTTTTT.

This clone was seen just once. The J gene is TRBJ1-1, the V gene TRBV20-1; D not certain. V was pared by 6 bases and J by 1 base, with 9 bases between. Germline-derived CDR1 and CDR2 are DFQATT and SNEGSKA (reference sequence). This CDR3 has 12 residues. The CDR3 spells CSASRSNTEAFF. In DNA, the CDR3 is TGCAGTGCCAGTCGGTCGAACACTGAAGCTTTCTTT.

The J gene is TRBJ1-1, the V gene TRBV19; tentatively, D is TRBD1 (6 bases). With 2 bases removed from V and 7 bases from J, the gap between germline ends came to 11 bases. CDR1 LNHDA and CDR2 SQIVND come from the germline V gene (reference sequence). CDR3 size: 13 residues. CDR3 DNA sequence: TGTGCCAGTAGTATAACACAGGGCGGTGAAGCTTTCTTT. Its translation is CASSITQGGEAFF.

V gene TRBV7-3 combines with J gene TRBJ2-1; 11 bases fit TRBD1. CDR3 size: 15 residues. The J segment lost 7 bases and the V segment lost 1 base, leaving 3 bases of the junction unmatched. The V gene's germline CDR1 is SGHTA and CDR2 FQGTGA. CDR3 DNA sequence: TGTGCCAGCAGCTTAAGGGACAGGGGGATTAATGAGCAGTTCTTC. Protein: CASSLRDRGINEQFF.

The rearrangement links TRBV4-3 to TRBJ2-5, with TRBD1 as a possible D gene (6 bases). V was clipped by 1 base and J by 7 bases, with 13 bases between them. The CDR3 spans 14 residues. Germline CDR1 reads LGHNA; CDR2 reads YSLEER. CDR3 nucleotides: TGCGCCAGCAGCCAAGCCAGGACAGCTCCGACCCAGTACTTC. It yields the protein CASSQARTAPTQYF.

V and J are TRBV9 and TRBJ2-1, with 13 bases aligning to TRBD2. The germline V gene encodes CDR1 SGDLS and CDR2 YYNGEE. With V trimmed by 4 bases and J by 8 bases, 6 bases remained unmatched. The CDR3 is 15 residues long. Here the CDR3 reads CASSQGTSGTDEQFF. The CDR3 nucleotides are TGTGCCAGCAGCCAAGGGACTAGCGGGACCGATGAGCAGTTCTTC.

The chain uses TRBV7-3 and TRBJ2-2; D is ambiguous. CDR1 is SGHTA and CDR2 is FQGTGA in the germline V gene. This CDR3 is built from 14 residues. V shed 7 bases and J shed 8 bases, with 17 bases lying between them. Written as DNA, the CDR3 is TGTGCCAGCAACCCATACGGCGGAGCGGGGGAGCTGTTTTTT. It translates to CASNPYGGAGELFF.

The gene calls are TRBV7-2 and TRBJ2-1; 9 bases fit TRBD2. The germline gives CDR1 SGHTA, CDR2 FQGNSA. CDR3 length: 16 amino acids. V was pared by 4 bases and J by 3 bases, with 7 bases of the junction left unmatched. Here the CDR3 DNA reads TGTGCCAGCAGCTCCTTTGCGGGGGGGCTCTACAATGAGCAGTTCTTC. Translation: CASSSFAGGLYNEQFF.

J is TRBJ2-2 and V is TRBV6-6; TRBD2 aligns across 12 bases. Germline V gene data show CDR1 as MNHNY and CDR2 as SVGAGI (reference sequence). The CDR3 covers 18 residues. Trimming at V came to 5 bases and at J to 2 bases, leaving 9 bases not matched to a gene. CDR3 bases: TGTGCCAGCAGTCTACCAGGACTAGCGGGGACTAACACCGGGGAGCTGTTTTTT. Translation gives CASSLPGLAGTNTGELFF.

The rearrangement joins TRBV7-2 to TRBJ1-3, with D uncertain. V was trimmed by 3 bases and J by 0 bases, leaving 9 bases between them. The CDR3 covers 15 residues. Germline values: CDR1 SGHTA, CDR2 FQGNSA. DNA of the CDR3: TGTGCCAGCAGCTTCGACGGGAGCTCTGGAAACACCATATATTTT. It codes for CASSFDGSSGNTIYF.

The chain recombines TRBV30 with TRBJ1-4; no definite D call. Germline V gene sequence: CDR1 GTSNPN, CDR2 SVGIG (reference sequence). Trimming took off 4 bases at V and 4 bases at J, with 7 bases between the two ends. This CDR3 has 12 residues. Here the CDR3 DNA reads TGTGCCTGGAAGGAGCTTAATGAAAAACTGTTTTTT. Its translation: CAWKELNEKLFF.

The rearrangement links TRBV27 to TRBJ1-5; D perhaps matches TRBD1 (5 bases). The CDR3 consists of 12 residues. Germline lookup yields CDR1 MNHEY and CDR2 SMNVEV (reference sequence). V dropped 6 bases and J dropped 7 bases, with 10 bases sitting between them. The CDR3 is CASSGGDQPQHF. For the CDR3, the DNA is TGTGCCAGCAGCGGAGGGGACCAGCCCCAGCATTTT.

This clone appeared a few times. This chain connects TRBV7-2 to TRBJ1-2; D may be TRBD1 (6 bases). This CDR3 comprises 15 residues. Germline loops: CDR1 SGHTA, CDR2 FQGNSA. V lost 4 bases to trimming and J lost 6 bases, with 18 bases between them. CDR3 DNA: TGTGCCAGCAGCTCCTACAGGGAGGGCCCACATGGCTACACCTTC. This codes for CASSSYREGPHGYTF.